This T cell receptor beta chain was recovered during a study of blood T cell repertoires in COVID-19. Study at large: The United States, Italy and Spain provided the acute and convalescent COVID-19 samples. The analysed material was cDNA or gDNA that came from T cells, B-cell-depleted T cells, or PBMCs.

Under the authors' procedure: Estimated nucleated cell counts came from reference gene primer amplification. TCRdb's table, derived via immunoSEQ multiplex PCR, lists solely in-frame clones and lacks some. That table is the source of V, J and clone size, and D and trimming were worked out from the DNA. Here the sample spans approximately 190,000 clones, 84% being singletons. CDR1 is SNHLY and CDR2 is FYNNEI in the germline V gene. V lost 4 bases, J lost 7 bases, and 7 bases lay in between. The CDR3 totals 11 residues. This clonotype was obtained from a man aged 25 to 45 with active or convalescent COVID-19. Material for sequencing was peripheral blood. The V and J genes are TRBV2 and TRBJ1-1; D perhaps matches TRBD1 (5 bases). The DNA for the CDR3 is TGTGCCAGCAGTGGACAGCTTGAAGCTTTCTTT. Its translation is CASSGQLEAFF. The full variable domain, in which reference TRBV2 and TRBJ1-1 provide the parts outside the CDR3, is EPEVTQTPSHQVTQMGQEVILRCVPISNHLYFYWYRQILGQKVEFLVSFYNNEISEKSEIFDDQFSVERPDGSNFTLKIRSTKLEDSAMYFCASSGQLEAFFGQGTRLTVV.